This T cell receptor beta chain is from a study of CD8+ T cells in alopecia areata. The overall study: The percentage of affected scalp area served as the score of severity for treated patients. The study, taken as a whole, reports: Alopecia totalis/universalis scalp especially showed more expanded CD8+ clones than normal scalp.

Concerning this clone itself: Its antigen is not known.

RNA extraction and reverse transcription yielded cDNA as sequencing template. The protocol was immunoSEQ multiplex PCR, while the TCRdb copy is restricted to in-frame clones and leaves out a portion. The sample consists of fewer than 200,000 clones, 60% to 75% of them appearing once. Treatment defined: oral pan-JAK inhibitor, 5-10 mg twice daily. Samples from alopecia areata patients were lesional scalp punch biopsies and peripheral blood. From PBMCs, CD4+ and CD8+ T cells were sorted. Germline values: CDR1 GTSNPN, CDR2 SVGIG (reference sequence). V lost 4 bases, J lost 8 bases, and 11 bases lay in between. CDR3 length equals 12 residues.

The clonotype originates from a human donor with alopecia areata. Source: CD4+ T cells sorted from blood, taken at week 24, from a patient treated with tofacitinib. The chain is built from TRBV30 and TRBJ1-4; D may be TRBD1 (6 bases). The CDR3 protein is CAWNRVEEKLFF. CDR3 nucleotides: TGTGCCTGGAACAGGGTGGAGGAAAAACTGTTTTTT.